These 14 T cell receptor beta chains came from one sample sequenced in a study of CD8 T cells in Susac syndrome. RNA was extracted with the RNeasy kit, and a quantity of roughly 0.5 to 1 ug was reverse transcribed using random hexamers. TCRdb called the immunoSEQ multiplex PCR reads again in MiXCR, with one record for every CDR3 protein. In the table there are about 100,000 distinct CDR3 sequences, roughly 96% of which are singletons. Sequencing was carried out using CD8+ T cells from PBMCs. The receptor source for this set is a human donor with Susac syndrome.

The genes are TRBV2 and TRBJ1-1; D may be TRBD1 (5 bases). CDR1 is SNHLY and CDR2 is FYNNEI in the germline V gene. This CDR3 is 14 amino acids long. Trimming removed 2 bases at V and 1 base at J, with 8 bases between. The CDR3 here is CASSERGWNTEAFF. CDR3 bases: TGTGCCAGCAGTGAACGGGGCTGGAACACTGAAGCTTTCTTT.

The V and J genes are TRBV9 and TRBJ2-5; 8 bases fit TRBD1. V dropped 3 bases and J dropped 5; count of bases not matched to a gene: 12. CDR3 length equals 16 residues. Germline V gives CDR1 SGDLS, CDR2 YYNGEE. In DNA form, the CDR3 reads TGTGCCAGCAGCGCCTTAGGACAGGGACAAGCGGAGACCCAGTACTTC. It translates to CASSALGQGQAETQYF.

The J gene is TRBJ2-4, the V gene TRBV6-5, with 7 bases identical to TRBD1. CDR3 length: 13 amino acids. J lost 1 base, V lost 10 bases, and 4 bases had no gene match. Germline assignment: CDR1 MNHEY and CDR2 SVGAGI. The CDR3 spells CATQDRAKNIQYF. The CDR3 DNA reads as TGTGCCACCCAGGACAGGGCCAAAAACATTCAGTACTTC.

The chain employs TRBV24-1 and TRBJ2-1; no firm D call. Between the trimmed V and J ends, which lost 1 base and 3 bases, there was a span of 0 bases. From germline, CDR1 is KGHDR and CDR2 SFDVKD. The CDR3 runs to 12 residues. The CDR3 nucleotides read TGTGCCACCAGTGATTTCTACAATGAGCAGTTCTTC. It specifies CATSDFYNEQFF.

This clonotype was observed a single time. The chain has TRBV15 and TRBJ2-5, with 9 bases aligning to TRBD2. There are 15 residues in the CDR3. Trimming at V came to 7 bases and at J to 5 bases, leaving 11 bases not matched to a gene. Germline assignment: CDR1 LNHNV and CDR2 YYDKDF (reference sequence). The CDR3 DNA follows: TGTGCCACCATGGGGATAGCGGGAGAAGGGGAGACCCAGTACTTC. This encodes CATMGIAGEGETQYF.

V and J are TRBV10-3 and TRBJ2-1, with a possible D match to TRBD2 (6 bases). Per germline, CDR1 ENHRY and CDR2 SYGVKD. This CDR3 region has 16 residues. V was cut by 1 base and J by 3 bases, with 13 bases left in between. The CDR3 reads CAISEFGGTHYNEQFF. CDR3 sequence (DNA): TGTGCCATCAGTGAGTTTGGAGGGACCCACTACAATGAGCAGTTCTTC.

V gene TRBV11-2 combines with J gene TRBJ2-1; possibly TRBD2 for D (6 bases). V gave up 5 bases and J gave up 6 bases, with 14 bases separating them. This CDR3 is built from 14 residues. The germline CDR1 and CDR2 sequences are SGHAT and FQNNGV. The CDR3 sequence: CASSLREEGNEQFF. CDR3 nucleotides: TGTGCCAGCAGCCTCAGGGAGGAGGGCAATGAGCAGTTCTTC. The variable domain in full, completed from reference TRBV11-2 and TRBJ2-1, reads EAGVAQSPRYKIIEKRQSVAFWCNPISGHATLYWYQQILGQGPKLLIQFQNNGVVDDSQLPKDRFSAERLKGVDSTLKIQPAKLEDSAVYLCASSLREEGNEQFFGPGTRLTVL.

The chain combines TRBV20-1 with TRBJ1-1, with a possible D match to TRBD1 (5 bases). Germline V gene lookup returns CDR1 DFQATT and CDR2 SNEGSKA (reference sequence). This CDR3 has 13 amino acids. CDR3 bases: TGCAGGGGTGCGTCCAGGGTGGGCACTGAAGCTTTCTTT. The encoded protein is CRGASRVGTEAFF.

The chain uses TRBV29-1 and TRBJ2-3; no firm D call. From germline, CDR1 is SQVTM and CDR2 ANQGSEA. CDR3 length: 12 amino acids. Trimming pared 4 bases from V and 0 bases from J, leaving 5 bases between. The CDR3 region is CSVVLSTDTQYF. As DNA, the CDR3 is TGCAGCGTTGTGTTAAGCACAGATACGCAGTATTTT.

This rearrangement joins TRBV9 to TRBJ2-1; 12 positions agree with TRBD2. The CDR3 contains 20 residues. V shed 4 bases and J 0 bases; nucleotides not matched to a gene: 14. Germline assignment: CDR1 SGDLS and CDR2 YYNGEE. The CDR3 nucleotides are TGTGCCAGCAGCCCACCCCTACTAGCGGGAGGCCCGAGCTCCTACAATGAGCAGTTCTTC. The encoded protein is CASSPPLLAGGPSSYNEQFF.

The chain is built from TRBV28 and TRBJ2-1; 13 bases line up with TRBD2. Germline CDR1 reads MDHEN; CDR2 reads SYDVKM. This CDR3 spans 15 amino acids. V dropped 5 bases and J dropped 8; count of bases not matched to a gene: 6. The CDR3 loop is CASSPRTSGRHEQFF. DNA for the CDR3: TGTGCCAGCAGTCCCCGGACTAGCGGGAGACATGAGCAGTTCTTC. The variable domain in full, with the rest retrieved from reference TRBV28 and TRBJ2-1, is DVKVTQSSRYLVKRTGEKVFLECVQDMDHENMFWYRQDPGLGLRLIYFSYDVKMKEKGDIPEGYSVSREKKERFSLILESASTNQTSMYLCASSPRTSGRHEQFFGPGTRLTVL.

The chain links TRBV4-1 to TRBJ2-7, with 10 positions matching TRBD1. Germline CDR1 MGHRA, CDR2 YSYEKL. The CDR3 has 15 amino acids. With V trimmed by 3 bases and J by 4 bases, 6 bases remained unmatched. The CDR3 nucleotides read TGCGCCAGCAGCCACCGGACAGGGGGGATATACGAGCAGTACTTC. Encoded protein: CASSHRTGGIYEQYF.

The rearrangement links TRBV11-2 to TRBJ1-3; weak D call: TRBD1 (5 bases). V was trimmed by 11 bases and J by 0 bases, leaving 14 bases between them. The CDR3 extends over 14 amino acids. Germline V gives CDR1 SGHAT, CDR2 FQNNGV. CDR3 sequence: CAGGGLISGNTIYF. In DNA, the CDR3 is TGTGCCGGGGGAGGCTTAATCTCTGGAAACACCATATATTTT.

The chain couples TRBV9 to TRBJ2-6; D not certain. Germline values: CDR1 SGDLS, CDR2 YYNGEE. V gave up 2 bases and J gave up 0 bases, with 6 bases separating them. The CDR3 runs to 15 residues. CDR3 protein: CASSVEGSGANVLTF. CDR3 nucleotides: TGTGCCAGCAGCGTGGAAGGCTCTGGGGCCAACGTCCTGACTTTC.